The 31 T cell receptor beta chains below were found in one sample sequenced in a study of OX40 agonist ivuxolimab in advanced cancers. Method: immunoSEQ multiplex PCR; TCRdb's copy keeps in-frame clones and lacks some. The sample gives some 60,000 clones, around 80% of which show up once; around 1.9% is in the top ten. The material was CD4+ or CD8+ T cells sorted from blood, obtained in a trial of the OX40 agonist ivuxolimab. These receptors came from an adult with an advanced solid tumor such as melanoma, head and neck, liver or kidney cancer.

This chain joins TRBV7-9 and TRBJ2-7, with 7 bases matching TRBD2. This CDR3 spans 15 amino acids. Unmatched junction bases numbered 13, after V lost 4 bases and J lost 7 bases. Per the germline V gene, CDR1 is SEHNR and CDR2 is FQNEAQ (reference sequence). This CDR3 is CASSSLPGGSTEQYF. The DNA for the CDR3 is TGTGCCAGCAGCTCATTACCGGGGGGATCTACGGAGCAGTACTTC.

The chain links TRBV2 to TRBJ1-2; D gene ambiguous. The CDR3 has 12 amino acids. Trimming stripped 11 bases from V and 6 bases from J, with 16 bases between. Germline V gene sequence: CDR1 SNHLY, CDR2 FYNNEI. Here the CDR3 reads CAAAPSRDGYTF. The CDR3 DNA sequence: TGTGCCGCAGCACCATCACGGGATGGCTACACCTTC.

This clone was detected only once. The gene calls are TRBV27 and TRBJ2-6; D is undetermined. Looked up from germline, CDR1 is MNHEY and CDR2 is SMNVEV (reference sequence). This CDR3 comprises 13 residues. Trimming took 3 bases from V and 4 from J, leaving 4 bases between them. CDR3 residues: CASSFLGANVLTF. The CDR3 DNA sequence: TGTGCCAGCAGTTTTTTGGGGGCCAACGTCCTGACTTTC.

The V gene is TRBV2, the J gene TRBJ2-2; TRBD1 aligns across 7 bases. Germline-derived CDR1 and CDR2 are SNHLY and FYNNEI. This CDR3 comprises 16 residues. With 6 bases clipped from V and 2 bases from J, the junction kept 9 bases outside the gene matches. The CDR3 DNA reads TGTGCCAGCAGCCTCCAAGGGGGCAGTAACACCGGGGAGCTGTTTTTT. Protein: CASSLQGGSNTGELFF.

A single count supports this clone. V usage is TRBV2 and J usage is TRBJ2-3; TRBD2 might be the D (6 bases). Germline V gives CDR1 SNHLY, CDR2 FYNNEI. Trimming left V 5 bases short and J 1 base short, with 10 bases between. CDR3 length: 14 residues. The CDR3 DNA is TGTGCCAGCAGTCGGGACTCCCGCACAGATACGCAGTATTTT. Translating gives CASSRDSRTDTQYF. Combining the CDR3 with reference TRBV2 and TRBJ2-3 gives the whole variable domain EPEVTQTPSHQVTQMGQEVILRCVPISNHLYFYWYRQILGQKVEFLVSFYNNEISEKSEIFDDQFSVERPDGSNFTLKIRSTKLEDSAMYFCASSRDSRTDTQYFGPGTRLTVL.

The chain carries TRBV7-2 and TRBJ2-1; perhaps TRBD2 as D (6 bases). Germline V gene data show CDR1 as SGHTA and CDR2 as FQGNSA. Trimming shortened V by 3 bases and J by 6 bases, and 12 bases separated the two germline ends. This CDR3 has 14 residues. This chain's CDR3 is CASSFGPGGNEQFF. In DNA, the CDR3 is TGTGCCAGCAGCTTTGGGCCCGGGGGCAATGAGCAGTTCTTC.

J is TRBJ1-2 and V is TRBV30; 7 nucleotides agree with TRBD1. This CDR3 has 12 residues. Losses at the gene ends were 6 bases for V and 4 bases for J; bases not matched to a gene: 5. The germline V gene encodes CDR1 GTSNPN and CDR2 SVGIG (reference sequence). This CDR3 reads CACTGAGYGYTF. CDR3 nucleotides: TGTGCCTGTACAGGGGCGGGCTATGGCTACACCTTC.

The J gene is TRBJ2-6, the V gene TRBV27; D gene ambiguous. This CDR3 spans 16 amino acids. CDR1 is MNHEY and CDR2 is SMNVEV in the germline V gene (reference sequence). Trimming stripped 5 bases from V and 2 bases from J, with 13 bases between. The CDR3 DNA reads as TGTGCCAGCAGTCCTTTATGGACCCCTGGGGCCAACGTCCTGACTTTC. Its translation is CASSPLWTPGANVLTF. Variable domain in full (rest from reference TRBV27 and TRBJ2-6): EAQVTQNPRYLITVTGKKLTVTCSQNMNHEYMSWYRQDPGLGLRQIYYSMNVEVTDKGDVPEGYKVSRKEKRNFPLILESPSPNQTSLYFCASSPLWTPGANVLTFGAGSRLTVL.

The rearrangement joins TRBV6-6 to TRBJ1-3; a possible D gene is TRBD1 (6 bases). Germline CDR1 MNHNY, CDR2 SVGAGI (reference sequence). This CDR3 comprises 14 residues. The germline V and J ends were trimmed by 5 bases and 4 bases, with 12 bases remaining between them. Written as DNA, the CDR3 is TGTGCCAGCAGTAGAGGGGGTCTAGGAAACACCATATATTTT. It is translated as CASSRGGLGNTIYF.

The count of this clone is one. V gene TRBV9 combines with J gene TRBJ1-1, with D unclear. Deletions cut 0 bases from V and 5 bases from J, with 11 bases between. Germline V lookup: CDR1 SGDLS, CDR2 YYNGEE. The CDR3 consists of 14 residues. The CDR3 coding sequence is TGTGCCAGCAGCGTAGATCCGGGAGAGACTGAAGCTTTCTTT. Translated, it gives CASSVDPGETEAFF. The entire variable domain, with the rest obtained from reference TRBV9 and TRBJ1-1, is as follows: DSGVTQTPKHLITATGQRVTLRCSPRSGDLSVYWYQQSLDQGLQFLIQYYNGEERAKGNILERFSAQQFPDLHSELNLSSLELGDSALYFCASSVDPGETEAFFGQGTRLTVV.

In its sample, this clone was seen a few times. The V gene is TRBV27, the J gene TRBJ1-1; D perhaps matches TRBD1 (5 bases). Germline V gene data show CDR1 as MNHEY and CDR2 as SMNVEV (reference sequence). The CDR3 has 15 residues. V gave up 0 bases and J gave up 0 bases, with 8 bases separating them. The CDR3 loop reads CASSLSRGVNTEAFF. The CDR3 bases are TGTGCCAGCAGTTTATCGAGGGGCGTGAACACTGAAGCTTTCTTT.

The chain is built from TRBV5-4 and TRBJ2-1, with 7 bases lining up with TRBD1. Germline V gene lookup returns CDR1 SGHNT and CDR2 YYREEE (reference sequence). Losses at the gene ends were 0 bases for V and 5 bases for J; bases not matched to a gene: 8. This CDR3 is built from 16 residues. CDR3 residues: CASSLAGGQVDNEQFF. The DNA for the CDR3 is TGTGCCAGCAGCTTGGCCGGAGGACAGGTTGACAATGAGCAGTTCTTC.

The rearrangement joins TRBV23-1 to TRBJ1-5, with D uncertain. TRBV23-1 is flagged as an ORF with uncertain function. The CDR3 is 16 residues long. V was cut by 0 bases and J by 2 bases, with 11 bases left in between. The CDR3 bases are TGCGCCAGCAGTCAATCTATCCCCAAGCGCAATCAGCCCCAGCATTTT. This encodes CASSQSIPKRNQPQHF.

The V call is TRBV7-3, the J call TRBJ1-1; unclear D gene. Trimming removed 1 base at V and 3 bases at J, with 6 bases between. In germline, CDR1 is SGHTA, CDR2 FQGTGA. The CDR3 has 13 residues. CDR3 coding DNA: TGTGCCAGCAGCTTAATCGGATACACTGAAGCTTTCTTT. Encoded protein: CASSLIGYTEAFF.

This clone was found a few times. The V and J genes are TRBV7-9 and TRBJ1-1; possible D gene TRBD1, 5 bases. V was trimmed by 2 bases and J by 3 bases, leaving 13 bases between them. Looked up from germline, CDR1 is SEHNR and CDR2 is FQNEAQ (reference sequence). The length of the CDR3 is 15 residues. The CDR3 nucleotides are TGTGCCAGCAGCTTAAGGATCGGAGGGGACACTGAAGCTTTCTTT. As protein: CASSLRIGGDTEAFF. Based on the CDR3 plus reference TRBV7-9 and TRBJ1-1, the full variable domain is DTGVSQNPRHKITKRGQNVTFRCDPISEHNRLYWYRQTLGQGPEFLTYFQNEAQLEKSRLLSDRFSAERPKGSFSTLEIQRTEQGDSAMYLCASSLRIGGDTEAFFGQGTRLTVV.

This clone was counted only a few times. The chain carries TRBV7-6 and TRBJ2-7, with TRBD1 as a possible D gene (6 bases). The CDR3 is 13 amino acids. From germline, CDR1 is SGHVS and CDR2 FNYEAQ. V was shortened by 5 bases and J by 3 bases, with 11 bases between the two germline ends. Here the CDR3 DNA reads TGTGCCAGCAGCCGCGGACAGCACTACGAGCAGTACTTC. Encoded protein: CASSRGQHYEQYF. Supplemented by reference TRBV7-6 and TRBJ2-7, the full variable domain reads GAGVSQSPRYKVTKRGQDVALRCDPISGHVSLYWYRQALGQGPEFLTYFNYEAQQDKSGLPNDRFSAERPEGSISTLTIQRTEQRDSAMYRCASSRGQHYEQYFGPGTRLTVT.

The count of this clone is one. V usage is TRBV10-3 and J usage is TRBJ2-3; no definite D call. The CDR3 sequence is 11 residues long. The germline V gene encodes CDR1 ENHRY and CDR2 SYGVKD. The V end was cut by 6 bases, the J end by 2 bases, with 3 bases between. The CDR3 spells CAIRNTDTQYF. The DNA for the CDR3 is TGTGCCATCAGGAACACAGATACGCAGTATTTT.

The rearrangement links TRBV15 to TRBJ1-1; unclear D gene. V lost 0 bases to trimming and J lost 1 base, with 9 bases between them. From germline, CDR1 is LNHNV and CDR2 YYDKDF (reference sequence). The CDR3 extends over 15 amino acids. CDR3: CATSRDITGNTEAFF. CDR3 DNA: TGTGCCACCAGCAGAGATATTACGGGGAACACTGAAGCTTTCTTT.

The CDR3: CASSWGLNPLDPTYEQYF. The DNA of the CDR3 is TGTGCCAGCAGTTGGGGACTGAATCCCCTCGATCCGACCTACGAGCAGTACTTC. The V and J genes are TRBV7-9 and TRBJ2-7, with a weak D call TRBD2 (6 bases). CDR1 is SEHNR, CDR2 FQNEAQ, per germline (reference sequence). The CDR3 has 18 residues. V shed 6 bases and J shed 2 bases, with 26 bases lying between them.

The chain links TRBV7-3 to TRBJ2-2; D not resolved. The germline V gene has CDR1 SGHTA and CDR2 FQGTGA. The CDR3 consists of 11 residues. V shed 8 bases and J shed 7 bases, with 8 bases lying between them. The CDR3 sequence is CASRAGGELFF. In DNA, the CDR3 is TGTGCCAGCCGTGCCGGCGGGGAGCTGTTTTTT.

The gene calls are TRBV7-9 and TRBJ2-4, with D perhaps matching TRBD2 (6 bases). Germline CDR1 and CDR2: SEHNR and FQNEAQ (reference sequence). Deletions cut 3 bases from V and 2 bases from J, with 20 bases between. The CDR3 is 18 residues long. The CDR3 DNA reads as TGTGCCAGCAGCTTGGATATAGCGGTCCGGGGGACCAAAAACATTCAGTACTTC. Translation: CASSLDIAVRGTKNIQYF.

The chain combines TRBV12-5 with TRBJ2-1; a weak D match, TRBD2 (5 bases). This CDR3 spans 17 amino acids. Germline CDR1 and CDR2: LGHNT and FRNRAP. Trimming cost V 3 bases and J 0 bases, with 15 bases left between them. CDR3 nucleotides: TGTGCTAGTGGTTTACCCAAGCGGATTAGCTCCTACAATGAGCAGTTCTTC. Translating it yields CASGLPKRISSYNEQFF. The variable domain in full, completed from reference TRBV12-5 and TRBJ2-1, reads DARVTQTPRHKVTEMGQEVTMRCQPILGHNTVFWYRQTMMQGLELLAYFRNRAPLDDSGMPKDRFSAEMPDATLATLKIQPSEPRDSAVYFCASGLPKRISSYNEQFFGPGTRLTVL.

The V and J genes are TRBV30 and TRBJ2-5; 8 positions match TRBD2. Germline CDR1 reads GTSNPN; CDR2 reads SVGIG (reference sequence). J gave up 5 bases and V 8 bases, and 22 bases lay outside the gene matches. This CDR3 comprises 17 residues. The CDR3 DNA follows: TGTGCCGGCTACCTCCCGGAGCGGGAGTTTAGGGAGGAGACCCAGTACTTC. It is translated as CAGYLPEREFREETQYF.

The rearrangement links TRBV27 to TRBJ1-5; 9 bases are a match to TRBD1. The junction had 7 bases not matched to a gene; V was cut back by 7 bases and J by 3 bases. The germline V gene encodes CDR1 MNHEY and CDR2 SMNVEV (reference sequence). There are 15 residues in the CDR3. CDR3 residues: CASNPGQGANQPQHF. Written as DNA, the CDR3 is TGTGCCAGCAACCCGGGACAGGGTGCCAATCAGCCCCAGCATTTT.

This clone came up many times. V and J are TRBV5-5 and TRBJ1-6; D is possibly TRBD1 (5 bases). The ends were cut back, 4 bases at V and 9 bases at J, with 17 bases in the middle. Per the germline V gene, CDR1 is SGHKS and CDR2 is YYEKEE (reference sequence). The CDR3 covers 15 residues. The CDR3 is CASSRSRGGSSPLHF. The CDR3 DNA reads as TGTGCCAGCAGCCGATCCCGCGGGGGAAGTTCACCCCTCCACTTT.

This chain uses TRBV6-4 with TRBJ1-1; no definite D call. V was cut by 2 bases and J by 2 bases, with 15 bases left in between. CDR3 length equals 16 residues. Germline CDR1 MRHNA, CDR2 SNTAGT. In nucleotides, the CDR3 is TGTGCCAGCAGTGACCCGTTCCGAGATATAAACACTGAAGCTTTCTTT. This gives the protein CASSDPFRDINTEAFF.

The chain uses TRBV4-1 and TRBJ2-7, with 8 bases identical to TRBD1. J lost 2 bases, V lost 3 bases, and 3 bases had no gene match. Germline V gene data show CDR1 as MGHRA and CDR2 as YSYEKL. This CDR3 has 14 residues. Written as DNA, the CDR3 is TGCGCCAGCAGCCAGCGACAGGGGACCTACGAGCAGTACTTC. Translating it yields CASSQRQGTYEQYF.

The rearrangement joins TRBV30 to TRBJ1-5, with D tentatively TRBD1 (5 bases). The CDR3 is 14 amino acids. Germline V gene data show CDR1 as GTSNPN and CDR2 as SVGIG (reference sequence). Trimming stripped 3 bases from V and 2 bases from J, with 11 bases between. The CDR3 DNA follows: TGTGCCTGGAGCCCCAGGGTGCGCAATCAGCCCCAGCATTTT. This translates into CAWSPRVRNQPQHF.

The rearrangement joins TRBV5-1 to TRBJ2-4, with D perhaps TRBD1 (5 bases). Germline loops: CDR1 SGHRS, CDR2 YFSETQ. The CDR3 covers 15 residues. V lost 2 bases and J 3 bases, leaving 12 bases between the germline ends. The CDR3 loop reads CASSLLGVGKNIQYF. DNA for the CDR3: TGCGCCAGCAGCTTATTAGGGGTGGGCAAAAACATTCAGTACTTC.

This CDR3 reads CASSLEAGGTPEAFF. DNA for the CDR3: TGCGCCAGCAGCTTGGAGGCGGGGGGGACGCCGGAAGCTTTCTTT. J is TRBJ1-1 and V is TRBV5-1, with D possibly being TRBD1 (5 bases). V lost 0 bases and J lost 8, with 17 bases in between. The CDR3 contains 15 residues. The V gene's germline CDR1 is SGHRS and CDR2 YFSETQ.

J is TRBJ1-5 and V is TRBV5-6; TRBD1 matches at 7 bases. Per germline, CDR1 SGHDT and CDR2 YYEEEE. J lost 4 bases, V lost 4 bases, and 5 bases had no gene match. The CDR3 is made up of 14 amino acids. DNA for the CDR3: TGTGCCAGCAGCGTCACAGGGGTGAATCAGCCCCAGCATTTT. Its translation: CASSVTGVNQPQHF. The entire variable domain, with the rest obtained from reference TRBV5-6 and TRBJ1-5, is as follows: DAGVTQSPTHLIKTRGQQVTLRCSPKSGHDTVSWYQQALGQGPQFIFQYYEEEERQRGNFPDRFSGHQFPNYSSELNVNALLLGDSALYLCASSVTGVNQPQHFGDGTRLSIL.